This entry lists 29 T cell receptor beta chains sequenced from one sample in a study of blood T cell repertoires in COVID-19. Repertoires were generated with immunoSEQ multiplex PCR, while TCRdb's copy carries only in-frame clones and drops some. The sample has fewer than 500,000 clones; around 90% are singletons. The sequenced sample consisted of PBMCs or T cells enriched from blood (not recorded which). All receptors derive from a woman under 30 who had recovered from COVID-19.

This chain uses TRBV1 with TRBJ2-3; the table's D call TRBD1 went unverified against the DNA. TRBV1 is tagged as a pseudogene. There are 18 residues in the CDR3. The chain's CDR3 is CTSSQYRSEGVPTDTQYF. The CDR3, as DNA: TGCACCAGCAGCCAATATCGGTCAGAGGGGGTGCCCACAGATACGCAGTATTTT.

CDR3 region: CASSPKGQVGPSHSPLHF. CDR3 in DNA: TGTGCCAGTAGTCCAAAGGGACAGGTGGGACCTTCGCATTCACCCCTCCACTTT. The J gene is TRBJ1-6, the V gene TRBV19; 8 nucleotides agree with TRBD1. V lost 5 bases and J lost 8; bases outside the gene matches: 17. The CDR3 is made up of 18 amino acids. Germline loops: CDR1 LNHDA, CDR2 SQIVND (reference sequence).

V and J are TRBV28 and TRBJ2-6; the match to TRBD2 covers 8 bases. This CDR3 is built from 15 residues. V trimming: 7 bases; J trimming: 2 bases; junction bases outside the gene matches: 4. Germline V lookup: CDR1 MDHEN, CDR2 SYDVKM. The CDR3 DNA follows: TGTGCCAGCATTCGGCGGGGGGCTGGGGCCAACGTCCTGACTTTC. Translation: CASIRRGAGANVLTF.

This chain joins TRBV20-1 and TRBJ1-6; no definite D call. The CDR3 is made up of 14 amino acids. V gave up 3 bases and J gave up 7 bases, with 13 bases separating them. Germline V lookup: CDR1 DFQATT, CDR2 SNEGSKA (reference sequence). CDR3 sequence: CSASLVGGNSPLHF. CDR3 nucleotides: TGCAGTGCTAGTTTGGTCGGAGGGAATTCACCCCTCCACTTT.

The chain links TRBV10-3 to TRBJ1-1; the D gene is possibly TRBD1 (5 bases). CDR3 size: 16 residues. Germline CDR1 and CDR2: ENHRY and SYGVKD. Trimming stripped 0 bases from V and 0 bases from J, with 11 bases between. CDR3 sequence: CAISESLQGLNTEAFF. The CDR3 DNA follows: TGTGCCATCAGTGAGTCTCTCCAGGGATTGAACACTGAAGCTTTCTTT.

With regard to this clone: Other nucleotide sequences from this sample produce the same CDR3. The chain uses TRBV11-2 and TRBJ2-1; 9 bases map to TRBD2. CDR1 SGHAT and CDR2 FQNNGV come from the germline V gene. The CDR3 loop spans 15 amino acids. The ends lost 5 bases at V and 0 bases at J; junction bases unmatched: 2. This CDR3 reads CASSLSGGSYNEQFF. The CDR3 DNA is TGTGCCAGCAGCCTTAGCGGGGGCTCCTACAATGAGCAGTTCTTC.

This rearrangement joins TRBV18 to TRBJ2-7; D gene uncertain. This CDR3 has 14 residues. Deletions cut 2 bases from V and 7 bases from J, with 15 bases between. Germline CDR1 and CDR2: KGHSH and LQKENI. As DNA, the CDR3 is TGTGCCAGCTCACCATTTCGAACTGGCAGGGAGCAGTACTTC. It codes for CASSPFRTGREQYF.

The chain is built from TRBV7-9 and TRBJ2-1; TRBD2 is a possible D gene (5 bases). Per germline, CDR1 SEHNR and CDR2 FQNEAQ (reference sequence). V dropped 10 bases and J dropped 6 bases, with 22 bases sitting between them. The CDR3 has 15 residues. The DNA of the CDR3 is TGTGCCACCGAACGCGGAGGCAGCGAGGGCAATGAGCAGTTCTTC. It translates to CATERGGSEGNEQFF.

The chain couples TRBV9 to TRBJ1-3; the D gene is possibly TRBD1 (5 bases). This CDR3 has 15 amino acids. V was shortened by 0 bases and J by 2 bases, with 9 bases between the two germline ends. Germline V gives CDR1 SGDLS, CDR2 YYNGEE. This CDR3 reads CASSVEQGAGNTIYF. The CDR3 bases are TGTGCCAGCAGCGTAGAACAAGGGGCTGGAAACACCATATATTTT.

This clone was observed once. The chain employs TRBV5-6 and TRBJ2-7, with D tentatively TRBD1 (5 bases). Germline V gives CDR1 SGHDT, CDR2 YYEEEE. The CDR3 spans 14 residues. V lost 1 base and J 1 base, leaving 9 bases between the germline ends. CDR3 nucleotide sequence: TGTGCCAGCAGCTTGTACCAGGGTTCCTACGAGCAGTACTTC. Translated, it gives CASSLYQGSYEQYF. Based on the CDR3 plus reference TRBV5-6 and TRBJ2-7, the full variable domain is DAGVTQSPTHLIKTRGQQVTLRCSPKSGHDTVSWYQQALGQGPQFIFQYYEEEERQRGNFPDRFSGHQFPNYSSELNVNALLLGDSALYLCASSLYQGSYEQYFGPGTRLTVT.

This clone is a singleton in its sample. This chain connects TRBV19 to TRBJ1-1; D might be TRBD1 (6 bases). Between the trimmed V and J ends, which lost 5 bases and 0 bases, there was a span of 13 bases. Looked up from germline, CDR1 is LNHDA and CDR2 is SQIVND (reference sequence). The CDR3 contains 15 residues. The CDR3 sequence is CASSELGTMNTEAFF. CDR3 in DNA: TGTGCCAGTAGTGAACTAGGGACAATGAACACTGAAGCTTTCTTT. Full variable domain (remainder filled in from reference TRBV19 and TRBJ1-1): DGGITQSPKYLFRKEGQNVTLSCEQNLNHDAMYWYRQDPGQGLRLIYYSQIVNDFQKGDIAEGYSVSREKKESFPLTVTSAQKNPTAFYLCASSELGTMNTEAFFGQGTRLTVV.

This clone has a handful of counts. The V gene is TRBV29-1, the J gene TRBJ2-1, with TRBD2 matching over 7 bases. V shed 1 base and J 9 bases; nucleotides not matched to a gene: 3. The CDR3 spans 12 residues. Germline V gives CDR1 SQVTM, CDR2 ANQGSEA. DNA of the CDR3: TGCAGCGTTGAAGGGGGGGGTCGTGAGCAGTTCTTC. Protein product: CSVEGGGREQFF.

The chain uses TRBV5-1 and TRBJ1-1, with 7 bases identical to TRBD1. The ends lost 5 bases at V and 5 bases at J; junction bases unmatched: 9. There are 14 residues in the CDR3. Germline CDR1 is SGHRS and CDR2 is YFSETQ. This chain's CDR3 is CASSSDYRGTEAFF. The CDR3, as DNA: TGCGCCAGCAGTTCAGATTACAGGGGAACTGAAGCTTTCTTT. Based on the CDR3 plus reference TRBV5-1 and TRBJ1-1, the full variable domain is KAGVTQTPRYLIKTRGQQVTLSCSPISGHRSVSWYQQTPGQGLQFLFEYFSETQRNKGNFPGRFSGRQFSNSRSEMNVSTLELGDSALYLCASSSDYRGTEAFFGQGTRLTVV.

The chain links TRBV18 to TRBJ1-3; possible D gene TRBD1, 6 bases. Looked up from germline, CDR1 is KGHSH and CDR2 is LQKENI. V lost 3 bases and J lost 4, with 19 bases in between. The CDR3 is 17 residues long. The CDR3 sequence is CASSPDSSGVSGNTIYF. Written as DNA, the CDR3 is TGTGCCAGCTCACCGGACTCTTCAGGGGTGTCCGGAAACACCATATATTTT.

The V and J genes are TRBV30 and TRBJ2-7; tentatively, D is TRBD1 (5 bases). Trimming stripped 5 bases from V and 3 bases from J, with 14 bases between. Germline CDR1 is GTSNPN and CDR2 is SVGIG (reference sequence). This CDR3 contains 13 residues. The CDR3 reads CAWHTGSRYEQYF. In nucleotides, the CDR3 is TGTGCCTGGCACACAGGTAGCCGCTACGAGCAGTACTTC.

The CDR3 DNA is TGCGCCAGCAGCCAAGAGGGGGGGACCTACGAGCAGTACTTC. It yields the protein CASSQEGGTYEQYF. This chain uses TRBV4-1 with TRBJ2-7; 7 bases map to TRBD2. CDR1 MGHRA and CDR2 YSYEKL come from the germline V gene. Trimming removed 0 bases from V and 2 bases from J; junction bases left unmatched: 1. CDR3 length equals 14 residues.

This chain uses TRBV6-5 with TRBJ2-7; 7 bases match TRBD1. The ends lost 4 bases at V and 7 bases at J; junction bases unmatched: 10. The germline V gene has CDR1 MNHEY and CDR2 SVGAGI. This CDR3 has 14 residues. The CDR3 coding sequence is TGTGCCAGCAGTTCCGACAGGGACAGACAAGAGCAGTACTTC. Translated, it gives CASSSDRDRQEQYF.

CDR3 nucleotide sequence: TGTGCCAGCAGCCCAACACTACATAACAGGGACACTGAAGCTTTCTTT. This encodes CASSPTLHNRDTEAFF. The chain joins TRBV3-1 (or the pseudogene TRBV3-2) to TRBJ1-1; D is perhaps TRBD1 (6 bases). V was cut by 4 bases and J by 3 bases, with 18 bases left in between. The CDR3 totals 16 residues. CDR1 is LGHDT and CDR2 is YNNKEL in the germline V gene (reference sequence).

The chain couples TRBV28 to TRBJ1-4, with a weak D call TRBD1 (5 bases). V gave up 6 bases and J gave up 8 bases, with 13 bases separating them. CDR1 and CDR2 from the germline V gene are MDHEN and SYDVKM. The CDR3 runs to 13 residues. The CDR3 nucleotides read TGTGCCAGCAGGGACACCACTCAGGAAAAACTGTTTTTT. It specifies CASRDTTQEKLFF.

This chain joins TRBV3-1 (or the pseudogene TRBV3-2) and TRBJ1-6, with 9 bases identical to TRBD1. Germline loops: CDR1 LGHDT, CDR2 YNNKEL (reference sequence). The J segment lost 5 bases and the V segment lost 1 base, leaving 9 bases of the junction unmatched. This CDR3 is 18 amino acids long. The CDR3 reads CASSQVFFGQGNNSPLHF. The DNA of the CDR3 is TGTGCCAGCAGCCAAGTGTTTTTCGGACAGGGGAATAATTCACCCCTCCACTTT.

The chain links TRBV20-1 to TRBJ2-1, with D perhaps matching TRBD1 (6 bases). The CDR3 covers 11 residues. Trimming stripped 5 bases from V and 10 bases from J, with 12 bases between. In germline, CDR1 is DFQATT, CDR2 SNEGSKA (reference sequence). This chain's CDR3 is CSAHRDGEQFF. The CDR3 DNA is TGCAGTGCTCACAGGGATGGCGAGCAGTTCTTC.

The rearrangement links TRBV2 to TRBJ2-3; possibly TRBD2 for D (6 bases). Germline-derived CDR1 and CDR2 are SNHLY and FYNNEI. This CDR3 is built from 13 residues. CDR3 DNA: TGTGCGGCCCTCCGGGAGAACACAGATACGCAGTATTTT. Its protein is CAALRENTDTQYF.

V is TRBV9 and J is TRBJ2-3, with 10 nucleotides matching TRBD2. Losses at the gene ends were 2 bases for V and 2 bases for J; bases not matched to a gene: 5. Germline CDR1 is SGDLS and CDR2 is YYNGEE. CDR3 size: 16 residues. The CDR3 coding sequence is TGTGCCAGCAGCGTCATAGCGGGGGGAGTCACAGATACGCAGTATTTT. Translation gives CASSVIAGGVTDTQYF.

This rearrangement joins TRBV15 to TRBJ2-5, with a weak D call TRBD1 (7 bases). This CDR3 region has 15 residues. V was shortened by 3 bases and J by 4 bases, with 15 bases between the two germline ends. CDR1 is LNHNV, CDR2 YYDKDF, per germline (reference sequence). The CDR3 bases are TGTGCCACCAGCAGTCATTACAGGGGAGGAGAGACCCAGTACTTC. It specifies CATSSHYRGGETQYF.

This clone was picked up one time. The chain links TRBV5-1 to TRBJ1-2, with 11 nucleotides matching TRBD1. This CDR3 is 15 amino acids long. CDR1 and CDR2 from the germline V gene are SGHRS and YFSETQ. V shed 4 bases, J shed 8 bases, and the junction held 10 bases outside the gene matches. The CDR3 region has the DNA TGCGCCAGCAGCGATAAAGGACAGGGGGCGCTGGGCTACACCTTC. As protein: CASSDKGQGALGYTF.

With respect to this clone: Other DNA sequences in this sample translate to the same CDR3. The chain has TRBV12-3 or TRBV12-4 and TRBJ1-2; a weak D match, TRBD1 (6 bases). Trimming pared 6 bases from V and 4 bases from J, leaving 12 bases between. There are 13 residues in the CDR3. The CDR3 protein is CASRPGQIYGYTF. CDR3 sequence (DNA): TGTGCCAGCAGACCAGGACAGATCTATGGCTACACCTTC.

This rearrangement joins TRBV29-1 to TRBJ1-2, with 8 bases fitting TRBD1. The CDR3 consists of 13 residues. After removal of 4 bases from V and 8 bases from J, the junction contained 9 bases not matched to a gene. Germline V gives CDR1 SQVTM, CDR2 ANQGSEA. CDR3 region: CSVGDRGGGGYTF. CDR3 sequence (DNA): TGCAGCGTTGGCGACAGGGGCGGAGGAGGCTACACCTTC. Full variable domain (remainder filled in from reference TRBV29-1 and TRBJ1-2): SAVISQKPSRDICQRGTSLTIQCQVDSQVTMMFWYRQQPGQSLTLIATANQGSEATYESGFVIDKFPISRPNLTFSTLTVSNMSPEDSSIYLCSVGDRGGGGYTFGSGTRLTVV.

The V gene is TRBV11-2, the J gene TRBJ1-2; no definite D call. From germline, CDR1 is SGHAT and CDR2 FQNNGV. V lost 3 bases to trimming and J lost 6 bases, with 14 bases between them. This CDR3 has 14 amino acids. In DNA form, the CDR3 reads TGTGCCAGCAGCTTTAACCGGGTTTCAGATGGCTACACCTTC. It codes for CASSFNRVSDGYTF.

DNA for the CDR3: TGTGCCATCAGTGAGTCAGGGGACACAGATACGCAGTATTTT. Its protein product is CAISESGDTDTQYF. The rearrangement uses TRBV10-3 and TRBJ2-3; D may be TRBD1 (5 bases). The length of the CDR3 is 14 residues. V was trimmed by 0 bases and J by 2 bases, leaving 6 bases between them. Germline V gene sequence: CDR1 ENHRY, CDR2 SYGVKD.